These T cell receptor beta chains were read from a single sample in a study of T cell responses to AZD1222 COVID-19 vaccine. Data came from immunoSEQ multiplex PCR; TCRdb stores just in-frame clones and leaves some out. The sample holds about 110,000 clones, 85% to 95% seen once. Material: peripheral blood, obtained on day 0 of AZD1222 vaccination. All receptors derive from an adult in good health. Each CDR3 is given with its conserved first and last residue. The D gene is left open where the match is weak. Size is omitted from some rows. Given values are once, few, many or a class for expanded clones.

d_call: TRBD1
clone_size: -
j_call: TRBJ1-1
v_call: TRBV19
cdr3_aa: CASSPSGTGPTHTEAFF
cdr3_nt: TGTGCCAGTAGTCCATCCGGGACAGGGCCAACGCACACTGAAGCTTTCTTT

d_call: -
clone_size: -
j_call: TRBJ2-7
v_call: TRBV18
cdr3_aa: CASSPRETFSYEQYF
cdr3_nt: TGTGCCAGCTCGCCAAGGGAGACATTCTCCTACGAGCAGTACTTC

d_call: -
clone_size: -
j_call: TRBJ1-2
v_call: TRBV19
cdr3_aa: CASSIDWTEANYGYTF
cdr3_nt: TGTGCCAGTAGTATAGACTGGACAGAAGCTAACTATGGCTACACCTTC

d_call: -
clone_size: -
j_call: TRBJ1-2
v_call: TRBV24-1
cdr3_aa: CATSDARGENGYTF
cdr3_nt: TGTGCCACCAGTGACGCCCGGGGGGAGAATGGCTACACCTTC

d_call: TRBD1
clone_size: -
j_call: TRBJ1-5
v_call: TRBV28
cdr3_aa: CASTFVRTGVGNQPQHF
cdr3_nt: TGTGCCAGCACCTTCGTGCGGACAGGGGTGGGCAATCAGCCCCAGCATTTT

d_call: -
clone_size: -
j_call: TRBJ1-1
v_call: TRBV3-1/TRBV3-2
cdr3_aa: CASSPTTGRSGAFF
cdr3_nt: TGTGCCAGCAGCCCAACGACAGGCCGTTCGGGGGCTTTCTTT

d_call: -
clone_size: -
j_call: TRBJ1-1
v_call: TRBV5-1
cdr3_aa: CASSLLQGAEAFF
cdr3_nt: TGCGCCAGCAGCTTGTTGCAGGGCGCTGAAGCTTTCTTT

d_call: -
clone_size: -
j_call: TRBJ2-2
v_call: TRBV11-2
cdr3_aa: CASSQTNTGELFF
cdr3_nt: TGTGCCAGCAGCCAAACTAACACCGGGGAGCTGTTTTTT

d_call: -
clone_size: -
j_call: TRBJ1-2
v_call: TRBV27
cdr3_aa: CASSDFPRAGGGYTF
cdr3_nt: TGTGCCAGCAGCGATTTCCCCAGGGCGGGCGGTGGCTACACCTTC

d_call: TRBD2
clone_size: -
j_call: TRBJ2-5
v_call: TRBV19
cdr3_aa: CASSKTSGGEQETQYF
cdr3_nt: TGTGCCAGTAGTAAAACTAGCGGGGGCGAACAAGAGACCCAGTACTTC

d_call: TRBD2
clone_size: -
j_call: TRBJ2-1
v_call: TRBV11-3
cdr3_aa: CASSELAGVYNEQFF
cdr3_nt: TGTGCCAGCAGCGAATTAGCGGGAGTCTACAATGAGCAGTTCTTC

d_call: -
clone_size: -
j_call: TRBJ2-7
v_call: TRBV4-2
cdr3_aa: CASSQDPASRPYEQYF
cdr3_nt: TGTGCCAGCAGCCAAGACCCTGCCTCGCGGCCCTACGAGCAGTACTTC

d_call: -
clone_size: -
j_call: TRBJ1-6
v_call: TRBV12-3/TRBV12-4
cdr3_aa: CATLRGAPLHF
cdr3_nt: TGTGCCACCCTAAGAGGGGCACCCCTCCACTTT

d_call: TRBD1
clone_size: -
j_call: TRBJ1-5
v_call: TRBV7-2
cdr3_aa: CASSLSGTGGYSNQPQHF
cdr3_nt: TGTGCCAGCAGCCTTTCCGGGACAGGGGGATATAGCAATCAGCCCCAGCATTTT

d_call: -
clone_size: -
j_call: TRBJ1-5
v_call: TRBV30
cdr3_aa: CAWSDGSNQPQHF
cdr3_nt: TGTGCCTGGAGTGACGGCAGCAATCAGCCCCAGCATTTT

d_call: -
clone_size: -
j_call: TRBJ1-1
v_call: TRBV6-5
cdr3_aa: CASSYSIGPEAFF
cdr3_nt: TGTGCCAGCAGTTACTCGATAGGGCCTGAAGCTTTCTTT

d_call: TRBD1
clone_size: -
j_call: TRBJ1-6
v_call: TRBV6-5
cdr3_aa: CASSFPGGPLHF
cdr3_nt: TGTGCCAGCAGTTTTCCAGGGGGACCCCTCCACTTT

d_call: -
clone_size: -
j_call: TRBJ2-1
v_call: TRBV7-9
cdr3_aa: CASSVRVDEQFF
cdr3_nt: TGTGCCAGCAGCGTGAGGGTAGATGAGCAGTTCTTC

d_call: -
clone_size: once
j_call: TRBJ2-5
v_call: TRBV7-8
cdr3_aa: CASSLEQQETQYF
cdr3_nt: TGTGCCAGCAGCTTAGAACAACAAGAGACCCAGTACTTC

d_call: -
clone_size: -
j_call: TRBJ2-7
v_call: TRBV19
cdr3_aa: CASSPSISLTYEQYF
cdr3_nt: TGTGCCAGTAGTCCCTCGATTAGCTTAACCTACGAGCAGTACTTC